One sample yielded the 15 T cell receptor beta chains listed below, sequenced in a study of blood T cell repertoires in COVID-19 (dated by TCRdb to about 2020). Library prep was done by the immunoSEQ multiplex PCR assay. The clones in this table, taken by TCRdb from immuneACCESS, are in-frame only. Not every clone is retained; where verified, under half of the shortfall comes from an unresolved V gene, and the cause of the rest is unknown. The sample includes some 260,000 clones, with approximately 88% observed a single time. 5% to 6.5% of the sample is taken by the ten largest. Input material: peripheral blood. The receptors come from a woman younger than 45 with COVID-19, enrolled during active disease.

In DNA, the CDR3 is TGTGCCAGCTCGAGACTAGCGGGGGGATCCCAAGAGACCCAGTACTTC. As protein: CASSRLAGGSQETQYF. The genes are TRBV7-9 and TRBJ2-5; TRBD2 matches at 13 bases. The V segment lost 8 bases and the J segment 1 base; nucleotides outside the gene matches: 7. This CDR3 is built from 16 residues. Germline CDR1 SEHNR, CDR2 FQNEAQ (reference sequence).

This chain joins TRBV7-2 and TRBJ1-4; 12 nucleotides align to TRBD1. Germline V gene sequence: CDR1 SGHTA, CDR2 FQGNSA. Losses at the gene ends were 6 bases for V and 8 bases for J; bases not matched to a gene: 7. CDR3 length: 15 residues. The CDR3 here is CASRGGTGGEEKLFF. CDR3 bases: TGTGCCAGCAGGGGAGGGACAGGGGGCGAGGAAAAACTGTTTTTT.

CDR3 protein: CASRISGRAGETQYF. In DNA form, the CDR3 reads TGTGCCAGCAGGATTAGCGGGAGGGCCGGGGAGACCCAGTACTTC. V is TRBV7-2 and J is TRBJ2-5; TRBD2 agrees at 11 bases. The CDR3 is 15 residues long. V dropped 6 bases and J dropped 5; count of bases not matched to a gene: 8. In germline, CDR1 is SGHTA, CDR2 FQGNSA.

The chain employs TRBV3-1 (or the pseudogene TRBV3-2) and TRBJ2-1; 11 positions match TRBD2. The germline V gene has CDR1 LGHDT and CDR2 YNNKEL (reference sequence). The CDR3 is 15 residues long. Trimming cost V 1 base and J 8 bases; bases outside gene matches: 4. The CDR3, as DNA: TGTGCCAGCAGCCAAGTTCTAGCGGGAGGAGATGAGCAGTTCTTC. Translating it yields CASSQVLAGGDEQFF.

The chain joins TRBV18 to TRBJ1-1; 9 bases match TRBD1. V was clipped by 0 bases and J by 1 base; unmatched bases: 3. The CDR3 contains 16 residues. Looked up from germline, CDR1 is KGHSH and CDR2 is LQKENI. CDR3 residues: CASSPPQGQGNTEAFF. The CDR3 DNA reads as TGTGCCAGCTCACCACCCCAGGGACAGGGGAACACTGAAGCTTTCTTT.

The genes are TRBV27 and TRBJ1-2; D is perhaps TRBD1 (6 bases). The CDR3 runs 15 residues. Germline V lookup: CDR1 MNHEY, CDR2 SMNVEV (reference sequence). V dropped 10 bases and J dropped 4 bases, with 22 bases sitting between them. DNA of the CDR3: TGTGCCACCCGAGGGAGGGGGGTAAATCGCTATGGCTACACCTTC. Encoded protein: CATRGRGVNRYGYTF.

As for this clone: The same CDR3 is also encoded by other DNA sequences in this sample. V and J are TRBV2 and TRBJ1-2, with TRBD1 matching over 7 bases. Trimming took 6 bases from V and 4 from J; bases not matched to a gene: 2. There are 12 residues in the CDR3. CDR1 is SNHLY, CDR2 FYNNEI, per germline. DNA of the CDR3: TGTGCCAGCAGGGGGGACAGCTATGGCTACACCTTC. Residues: CASRGDSYGYTF.

The chain is built from TRBV12-5 and TRBJ1-2, with TRBD1 identical over 8 bases. The germline V gene has CDR1 LGHNT and CDR2 FRNRAP. This CDR3 has 12 residues. V lost 6 bases, J lost 7 bases, and 4 bases stayed unmatched. CDR3 region: CASGRQGSGYTF. The CDR3 DNA sequence: TGTGCTAGTGGCAGACAGGGGTCTGGCTACACCTTC.

V usage is TRBV7-9 and J usage is TRBJ2-7, with a possible D match to TRBD2 (6 bases). The germline V gene encodes CDR1 SEHNR and CDR2 FQNEAQ (reference sequence). The CDR3 is 18 amino acids. Trimming removed 7 bases at V and 3 bases at J, with 28 bases between. The CDR3 DNA sequence: TGTGCCAGCACTAACCGGGTCTGGCGTGTCGGGAGAAACTACGAGCAGTACTTC. Amino acids: CASTNRVWRVGRNYEQYF.

The chain uses TRBV4-2 and TRBJ2-3; 9 nucleotides line up with TRBD2. This CDR3 contains 16 residues. V lost 0 bases to trimming and J lost 1 base; unmatched junction nucleotides: 2. Germline CDR1 and CDR2: LGHNA and YNFKEQ. CDR3 in amino acids: CASSQERTSGTDTQYF. For the CDR3, the DNA is TGTGCCAGCAGCCAAGAGAGGACTAGCGGCACAGATACGCAGTATTTT.

The chain has TRBV29-1 and TRBJ1-1; D not resolved. V lost 4 bases to trimming and J lost 0 bases, with 6 bases between them. This CDR3 is 12 amino acids long. The germline V gene has CDR1 SQVTM and CDR2 ANQGSEA. The CDR3 DNA is TGCAGCGTTGTAGCCGTGAACACTGAAGCTTTCTTT. Its protein product is CSVVAVNTEAFF.

The chain uses TRBV29-1 and TRBJ2-1; perhaps TRBD1 as D (5 bases). The CDR3 extends over 12 amino acids. Germline V gene sequence: CDR1 SQVTM, CDR2 ANQGSEA. V was cut by 7 bases and J by 10 bases, with 17 bases left in between. CDR3 nucleotides: TGCAGCGGACGCTATGTGGCAGGGGAGCAGTTCTTC. Its translation is CSGRYVAGEQFF.

V is TRBV15 and J is TRBJ1-5; D may be TRBD1 (5 bases). CDR3 size: 12 residues. CDR1 is LNHNV, CDR2 YYDKDF, per germline (reference sequence). Trimming pared 6 bases from V and 7 bases from J, leaving 10 bases between. CDR3 coding DNA: TGTGCCACCAGTCAGGGCCCCCAGCCCCAGCATTTT. This codes for CATSQGPQPQHF.

The chain carries TRBV3-1 (or the pseudogene TRBV3-2) and TRBJ2-4, with a possible D match to TRBD1 (6 bases). The CDR3 spans 15 residues. With 4 bases removed from V and 0 bases from J, the gap between germline ends came to 10 bases. CDR1 LGHDT and CDR2 YNNKEL come from the germline V gene (reference sequence). CDR3 in DNA: TGTGCCAGCAGCCTGGGACACCTAGCCAAAAACATTCAGTACTTC. It is translated as CASSLGHLAKNIQYF.

The chain has TRBV9 and TRBJ2-3, with 8 nucleotides matching TRBD1. The CDR3 is 17 amino acids. The germline V gene encodes CDR1 SGDLS and CDR2 YYNGEE. The V segment lost 0 bases and the J segment 5 bases; nucleotides outside the gene matches: 11. The CDR3, as DNA: TGTGCCAGCAGCGTAGAGGATTACAGGGGGATTAGAGATACGCAGTATTTT. Translating it yields CASSVEDYRGIRDTQYF.